Reported below is one TCR beta chain. Its matching antigen is unknown. These data belong to a study of T cell repertoires in cytomegalovirus infection. Study summary: Peptides in the study included HLA-C-restricted and HLA-B-restricted CMV epitopes.

TCRdb analysed the reads with MiXCR anew, one entry per CDR3 protein. The data show around 49,000 distinct CDR3 sequences, with about a fifth seen just once and approximately 25% held by the top ten. V gave up 3 bases and J gave up 5 bases; unmatched junction bases: 6. Germline CDR1 and CDR2: PRHDT and FYEKMQ (reference sequence). This CDR3 is 15 amino acids long. The specimen was CD8+ T cells from cultured PBMCs, collected from culture after CMV antigen stimulation. The genes are TRBV13 and TRBJ2-1, with 8 bases fitting TRBD2. The receptor was derived from a human donor in good health (CMV status not recorded). Some clones in this sample may be carry-over from other donors' samples. The CDR3 bases are TGTGCCAGCAGCTTTGGAGCGGGGGTGCACAATGAGCAGTTCTTC. Its translation is CASSFGAGVHNEQFF.